This note documents a single T cell receptor (beta chain) sequence. Its antigen is not known. At one end, the junction sequence differs from germline, possibly due to a read error. Germline assignment: CDR1 SGHNT and CDR2 YYREEE (reference sequence). This CDR3 contains 14 residues. Cells sorted as Tregs were CD4+, CD25+ and CD127-/low. Study-wide results and limits: Whole repertoires were not studied in the larger cohort, only one V-J beta rearrangement. The TCR gene usage of tumor memory CD4+ T cells clustered together with blood and lymph node memory CD4+ cells and with lymph node naive CD4+ cells. Tumor Treg TCRs overlapped most with tumor naive CD4+ cells.

Constant-region reverse primers amplified full-length variable regions, followed by semi-nested Nested Universal Primer A PCR. TCRdb ran MiXCR on the 5' RACE reads and lists one entry per CDR3 protein. Among roughly 58,000 distinct CDR3 sequences listed, around 20% were seen once. This receptor was obtained from a female donor with breast cancer. The chain employs TRBV5-4 and TRBJ1-1, with 7 positions matching TRBD1. The sequenced material came from tumor-infiltrating Tregs sorted from the breast tumor. The CDR3 reads CASSVQGRSTEASF. The CDR3 DNA is TGTGCCAGCAGCGTACAGGGGAGGAGCACTGAAGCTTCCTTT. Complete variable domain (other parts from reference TRBV5-4 and TRBJ1-1): ETGVTQSPTHLIKTRGQQVTLRCSSQSGHNTVSWYQQALGQGPQFIFQYYREEENGRGNFPPRFSGLQFPNYSSELNVNALELDDSALYLCASSVQGRSTEASFGQGTRLTVV.